Sequencing of this T cell receptor (beta chain) was carried out in a study of T cell repertoires in cytomegalovirus infection. Study overall: Researchers turned to recently identified HLA-C-restricted CMV epitopes as well as well-studied HLA-B-restricted ones. In public TCR beta signatures, there were indications of both CMV infection and matching HLA type.

Note on this clonotype: What it binds is unknown.

J was trimmed by 4 bases and V by 5 bases; bases with no gene match: 6. The CDR3 is made up of 16 amino acids. Per germline, CDR1 MNHEY and CDR2 SVGAGI. Study-level results: HLA-C-restricted CMV-specific TCR beta clonotypes prevailed in the ex vivo response. The cumulative frequency of public TCR beta families identified carriers of CMV plus the relevant HLA.

TCRdb passed the reads through MiXCR, listing each CDR3 protein once. The table lists approximately 350,000 distinct CDR3 sequences, about 32% of them singletons, with approximately 13% in the top ten. The sample consisted of cultured PBMCs, taken from culture after CMV antigen stimulation. The chain carries TRBV6-5 and TRBJ2-3; 13 bases are a match to TRBD2. The sequence derives from a human donor in good health (CMV status not recorded). Some clones in this sample may be carry-over from other donors' samples. CDR3 bases: TGTGCCAGCAGTCCTTGGACTAGCGGGAGCGCAGATACGCAGTATTTT. It translates to CASSPWTSGSADTQYF.